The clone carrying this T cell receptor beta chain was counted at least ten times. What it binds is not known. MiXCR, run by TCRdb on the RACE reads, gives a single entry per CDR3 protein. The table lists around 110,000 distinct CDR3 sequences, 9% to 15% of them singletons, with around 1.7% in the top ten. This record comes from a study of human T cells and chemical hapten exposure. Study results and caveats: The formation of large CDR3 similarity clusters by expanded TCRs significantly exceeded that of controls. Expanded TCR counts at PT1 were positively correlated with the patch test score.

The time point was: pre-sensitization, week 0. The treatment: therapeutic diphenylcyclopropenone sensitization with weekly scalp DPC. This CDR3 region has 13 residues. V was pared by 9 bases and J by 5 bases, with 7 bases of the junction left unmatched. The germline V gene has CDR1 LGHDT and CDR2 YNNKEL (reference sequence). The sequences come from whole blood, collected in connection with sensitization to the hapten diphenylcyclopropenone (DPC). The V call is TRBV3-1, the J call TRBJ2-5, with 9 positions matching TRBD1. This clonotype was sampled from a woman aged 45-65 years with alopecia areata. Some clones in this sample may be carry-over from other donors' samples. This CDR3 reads CASKQGAGETQYF. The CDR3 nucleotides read TGTGCCAGTAAACAGGGGGCAGGGGAGACCCAGTACTTC.